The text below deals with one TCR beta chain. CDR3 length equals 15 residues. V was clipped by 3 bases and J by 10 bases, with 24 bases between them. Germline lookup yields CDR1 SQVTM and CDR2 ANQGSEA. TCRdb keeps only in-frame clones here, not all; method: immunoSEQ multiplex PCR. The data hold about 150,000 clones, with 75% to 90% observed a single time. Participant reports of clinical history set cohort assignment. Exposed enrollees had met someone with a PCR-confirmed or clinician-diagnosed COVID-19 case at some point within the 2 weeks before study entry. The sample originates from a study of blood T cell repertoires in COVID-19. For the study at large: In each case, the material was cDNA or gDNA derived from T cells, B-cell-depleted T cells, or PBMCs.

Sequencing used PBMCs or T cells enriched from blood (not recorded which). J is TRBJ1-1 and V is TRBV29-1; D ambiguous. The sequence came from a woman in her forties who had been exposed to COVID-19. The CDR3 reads CSVDHSPGYMYPAFF. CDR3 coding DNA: TGCAGCGTTGACCATTCCCCCGGTTATATGTACCCAGCTTTCTTT.